This T cell receptor (beta chain) came from a study of blood T cell repertoires in COVID-19. The overall study: The samples span acute and convalescent COVID-19 from the United States, Italy and Spain. Sample material is recorded as cDNA or gDNA derived from T cells, B-cell-depleted T cells, or PBMCs.

The V gene end was trimmed by 5 bases and the J gene end by 0 bases; junction bases not matched to a gene: 1. The length of the CDR3 is 15 residues. CDR1 and CDR2 from the germline V gene are SGHTA and FQGNSA. A note on this clone: Other DNA sequences of this sample code for an identical CDR3.

Sequencing was performed with immunoSEQ multiplex PCR; in TCRdb, only in-frame clones are kept and a portion is missing. The table records under 450,000 clones, roughly 90% of them present only once. Sequencing used peripheral blood. The receptor comes from a woman in her thirties or forties with COVID-19, enrolled during active disease. The V and J genes are TRBV7-2 and TRBJ1-5, with 10 bases aligning to TRBD1. The CDR3 region has the DNA TGTGCCAGCAGCCGGACAGGGGGTAGCAATCAGCCCCAGCATTTT. This sequence encodes CASSRTGGSNQPQHF.